Included here is one TCR beta chain sequence, with context. Its specificity is unknown. A single record per CDR3 protein comes from TCRdb applying MiXCR to the RACE reads. The data hold tens of thousands of distinct CDR3 sequences, with about a tenth observed a single time. The V gene lost 3 bases and the J gene lost 2 bases, with 16 bases spanning the gap. CDR1 MDHEN and CDR2 SYDVKM come from the germline V gene. The CDR3 spans 16 residues. This specimen comes from a study of human T cells and chemical hapten exposure. Study results and limitations: No alteration of TCRs above 1 in 1000 frequency was seen with DPC sensitization.

Time point specified: patch test 2, 6 weeks after DPC sensitization. As for treatment: therapeutic diphenylcyclopropenone sensitization with weekly scalp DPC. This specimen was whole blood, taken in connection with sensitization to the hapten diphenylcyclopropenone (DPC). This TCR was recovered from a woman aged 25-40 years with alopecia areata. Some clones in this sample may be carry-over from other donors' samples. This rearrangement joins TRBV28 to TRBJ1-1, with D tentatively TRBD1 (5 bases). CDR3 bases: TGTGCCAGCAGTTTCACGGGACTTTCTTATAACACTGAAGCTTTCTTT. The encoded protein is CASSFTGLSYNTEAFF.